This T cell receptor beta chain was documented in a study of memory CD4+ T cells and cytomegalovirus serostatus. Single viable CD3+CD4+CD8-CD45RO+ cells were sorted as the memory CD4+ T cells. CD4+ T cells were isolated by positive magnetic selection. TCRdb's copy holds only in-frame clones and misses some; the assay was immunoSEQ multiplex PCR. The sample has tens of thousands of clones; around 79% are singletons. This CDR3 is 13 amino acids long. The V gene's germline CDR1 is MNHEY and CDR2 SMNVEV (reference sequence). With 3 bases removed from V and 5 bases from J, the gap between germline ends came to 9 bases.

The source material was memory CD4+ T cells from blood. The receptor's source is an adult in good health and CMV-seronegative. The chain links TRBV27 to TRBJ2-3; no firm D call. The DNA of the CDR3 is TGTGCCAGCAGTTTTTCACGACGAGATACGCAGTATTTT. This translates into CASSFSRRDTQYF.